One sample yielded the 12 T cell receptor beta chains listed below, sequenced in a study of cytomegalovirus exposure and HLA in healthy donors. With 60 Vbeta and 13 Jbeta primers, the PCR was carried out. Profiled with immunoSEQ multiplex PCR; TCRdb holds only in-frame clones, not every one. The profile covers 150,000 to 200,000 clones, with around 79% appearing a single time and 0.5% taken by the ten largest. Sequenced material: PBMCs. The receptors come from a woman in her fifties or sixties in good health and CMV-seronegative.

This chain joins TRBV11-2 and TRBJ1-2, with TRBD1 matching 8 bases. The CDR3 is 13 residues long. Germline V gene data show CDR1 as SGHAT and CDR2 as FQNNGV. The V gene end was trimmed by 5 bases and the J gene end by 8 bases; junction bases not matched to a gene: 7. The CDR3 DNA reads TGTGCCAGCAGCCCGGACAGGGTGTCGGGCTACACCTTC. Residues: CASSPDRVSGYTF.

This rearrangement joins TRBV29-1 to TRBJ1-1; the D is unclear. Trimming removed 6 bases at V and 2 bases at J, with 13 bases between. The CDR3 loop spans 13 amino acids. Germline loops: CDR1 SQVTM, CDR2 ANQGSEA. The CDR3 sequence is CSVRRLVNTEAFF. CDR3 sequence (DNA): TGCAGCGTCCGCCGGTTGGTAAACACTGAAGCTTTCTTT.

The rearrangement joins TRBV6-6 to TRBJ2-1; 10 bases agree with TRBD1. Germline V CDR1 and CDR2: MNHNY, SVGAGI (reference sequence). V shed 10 bases, J shed 7 bases, and the junction held 10 bases outside the gene matches. This CDR3 has 14 amino acids. The CDR3 DNA is TGTGCCACAACCCCGGGACAGGGGAGTAATGAGCAGTTCTTC. Translation: CATTPGQGSNEQFF.

The gene calls are TRBV6-1 and TRBJ2-1; TRBD1 agrees at 7 bases. This CDR3 is 15 amino acids long. The V gene end was trimmed by 7 bases and the J gene end by 6 bases; junction bases not matched to a gene: 12. Germline V gives CDR1 MNHNS, CDR2 SASEGT. Written as DNA, the CDR3 is TGTGCCAGCACTGTGGACAGGTTTGGAGGCAATGAGCAGTTCTTC. It is translated as CASTVDRFGGNEQFF.

The chain uses TRBV29-1 and TRBJ1-1, with D tentatively TRBD1 (5 bases). Germline V gene data show CDR1 as SQVTM and CDR2 as ANQGSEA. V shed 6 bases and J shed 4 bases, with 9 bases lying between them. The CDR3 has 11 residues. This CDR3 is CSVEQGTEAFF. CDR3 coding DNA: TGCAGCGTGGAGCAGGGCACTGAAGCTTTCTTT.

The CDR3 DNA follows: TGTGCCATCAGTTCCAGCGGATCCTACGAGCAGTACTTC. Translation: CAISSSGSYEQYF. The chain links TRBV10-3 to TRBJ2-7; D may be TRBD2 (5 bases). Trimming left V 5 bases short and J 1 base short, with 9 bases between. Germline V gene lookup returns CDR1 ENHRY and CDR2 SYGVKD. The CDR3 is 13 residues long.

The chain carries TRBV7-9 and TRBJ1-1, with no clear D. This CDR3 region has 18 residues. V was shortened by 1 base and J by 1 base, with 19 bases between the two germline ends. From germline, CDR1 is SEHNR and CDR2 FQNEAQ (reference sequence). CDR3 protein: CASSLGARLHLPNTEAFF. The CDR3 DNA reads as TGTGCCAGCAGCTTAGGCGCCAGACTCCATCTTCCGAACACTGAAGCTTTCTTT.

This sequence joins TRBV28 and TRBJ2-3, with a possible D match to TRBD2 (6 bases). Germline V gives CDR1 MDHEN, CDR2 SYDVKM. The CDR3 totals 17 residues. The V and J ends lost 0 bases and 0 bases respectively, with 13 bases between them. Here the CDR3 DNA reads TGTGCCAGCAGTTTATGGGGCCTGGGGGGAAGCACAGATACGCAGTATTTT. Amino acids: CASSLWGLGGSTDTQYF.

In its sample, this clone was seen a few times. The V and J genes are TRBV18 and TRBJ2-7; D might be TRBD2 (6 bases). There are 15 residues in the CDR3. V lost 2 bases to trimming and J lost 3 bases, with 14 bases between them. CDR1 and CDR2 from the germline V gene are KGHSH and LQKENI. The CDR3, as DNA: TGTGCCAGCTCACCATACGAAAAGGGAGGCTACGAGCAGTACTTC. Encoded protein: CASSPYEKGGYEQYF.

The J gene is TRBJ2-5, the V gene TRBV7-9; a possible D gene is TRBD1 (5 bases). The germline gives CDR1 SEHNR, CDR2 FQNEAQ (reference sequence). V was trimmed by 3 bases and J by 4 bases, leaving 15 bases between them. This CDR3 contains 15 residues. The CDR3 loop is CASSLFLGRGETQYF. CDR3 nucleotide sequence: TGTGCCAGCAGCTTGTTCTTGGGGCGAGGAGAGACCCAGTACTTC.

This clone appeared a single time. J is TRBJ2-7 and V is TRBV6-1, with a weak D call TRBD2 (6 bases). CDR3 length: 14 residues. V lost 3 bases and J 3 bases, leaving 12 bases between the germline ends. CDR1 MNHNS and CDR2 SASEGT come from the germline V gene. The CDR3 bases are TGTGCCAGCAGTGACGGGACTTTCAGCTACGAGCAGTACTTC. Protein product: CASSDGTFSYEQYF.

This chain links TRBV6-1 with TRBJ1-1, with D possibly being TRBD1 (5 bases). Germline lookup yields CDR1 MNHNS and CDR2 SASEGT. The CDR3 has 14 amino acids. V shed 5 bases and J shed 1 base, with 11 bases lying between them. The CDR3: CASSFTDRNTEAFF. CDR3 bases: TGTGCCAGCAGTTTTACTGACAGGAACACTGAAGCTTTCTTT.